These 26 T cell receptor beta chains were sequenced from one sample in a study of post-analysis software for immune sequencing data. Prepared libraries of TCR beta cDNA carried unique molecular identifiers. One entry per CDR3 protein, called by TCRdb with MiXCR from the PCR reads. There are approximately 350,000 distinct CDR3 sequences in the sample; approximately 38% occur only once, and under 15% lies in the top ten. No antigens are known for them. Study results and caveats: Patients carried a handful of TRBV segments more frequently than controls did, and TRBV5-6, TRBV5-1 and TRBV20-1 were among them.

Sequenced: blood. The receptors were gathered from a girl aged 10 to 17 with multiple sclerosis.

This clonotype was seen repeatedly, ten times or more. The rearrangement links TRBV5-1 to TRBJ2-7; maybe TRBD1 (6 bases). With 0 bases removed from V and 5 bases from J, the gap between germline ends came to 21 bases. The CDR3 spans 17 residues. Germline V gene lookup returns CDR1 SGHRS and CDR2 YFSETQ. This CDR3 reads CASSLGHRDLKSDEQYF. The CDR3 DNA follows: TGCGCCAGCAGCTTGGGCCACAGGGACCTGAAGTCCGACGAGCAGTACTTC.

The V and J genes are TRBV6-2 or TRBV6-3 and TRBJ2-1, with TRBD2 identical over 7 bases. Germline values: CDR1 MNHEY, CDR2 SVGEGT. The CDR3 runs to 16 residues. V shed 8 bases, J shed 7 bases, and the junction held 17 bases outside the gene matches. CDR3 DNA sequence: TGTGCCAGCCTTGAAGCCGGGACTATCACGGAGAATGAGCAGTTCTTC. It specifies CASLEAGTITENEQFF.

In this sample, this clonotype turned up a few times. CDR3: CASRGLNNEQFF. CDR3 DNA: TGTGCCAGCAGGGGACTAAACAATGAGCAGTTCTTC. This rearrangement joins TRBV27 to TRBJ2-1; 7 positions match TRBD2. The CDR3 sequence is 12 residues long. V was clipped by 6 bases and J by 5 bases; unmatched bases: 1. CDR1 and CDR2 (germline): MNHEY, SMNVEV (reference sequence).

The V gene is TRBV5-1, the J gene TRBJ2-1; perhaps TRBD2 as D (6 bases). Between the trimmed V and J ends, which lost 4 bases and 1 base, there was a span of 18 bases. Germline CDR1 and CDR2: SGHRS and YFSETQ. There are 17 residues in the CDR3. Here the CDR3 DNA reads TGCGCCAGCAGCCTGCTGGGCGGGGCTAGGTCCTACAATGAGCAGTTCTTC. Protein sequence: CASSLLGGARSYNEQFF. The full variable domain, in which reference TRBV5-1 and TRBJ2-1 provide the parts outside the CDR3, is KAGVTQTPRYLIKTRGQQVTLSCSPISGHRSVSWYQQTPGQGLQFLFEYFSETQRNKGNFPGRFSGRQFSNSRSEMNVSTLELGDSALYLCASSLLGGARSYNEQFFGPGTRLTVL.

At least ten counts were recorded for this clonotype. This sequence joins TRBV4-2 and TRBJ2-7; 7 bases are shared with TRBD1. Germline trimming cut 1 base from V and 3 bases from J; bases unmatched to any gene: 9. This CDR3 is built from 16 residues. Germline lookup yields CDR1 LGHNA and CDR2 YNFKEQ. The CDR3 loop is CASSQAEDRNDYEQYF. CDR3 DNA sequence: TGTGCCAGCAGCCAAGCCGAGGACAGGAATGACTACGAGCAGTACTTC.

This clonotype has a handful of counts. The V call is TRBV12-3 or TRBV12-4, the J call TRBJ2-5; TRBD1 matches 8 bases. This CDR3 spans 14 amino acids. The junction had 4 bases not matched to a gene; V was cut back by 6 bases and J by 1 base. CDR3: CASRSGQGQETQYF. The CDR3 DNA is TGTGCCAGCAGATCTGGACAGGGCCAAGAGACCCAGTACTTC.

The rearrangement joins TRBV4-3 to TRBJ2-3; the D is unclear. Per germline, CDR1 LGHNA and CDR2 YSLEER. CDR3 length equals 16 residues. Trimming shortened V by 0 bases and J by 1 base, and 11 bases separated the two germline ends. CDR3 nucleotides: TGCGCCAGCAGCCAAGAATGGTGGGGTCGCACAGATACGCAGTATTTT. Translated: CASSQEWWGRTDTQYF.

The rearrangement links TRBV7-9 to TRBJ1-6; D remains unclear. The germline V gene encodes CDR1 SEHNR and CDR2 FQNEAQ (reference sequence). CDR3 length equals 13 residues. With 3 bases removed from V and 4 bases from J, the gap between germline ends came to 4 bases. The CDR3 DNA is TGTGCCAGCAGCTTTCTTTATAATTCACCCCTCCACTTT. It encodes CASSFLYNSPLHF. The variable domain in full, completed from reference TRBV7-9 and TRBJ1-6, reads DTGVSQNPRHKITKRGQNVTFRCDPISEHNRLYWYRQTLGQGPEFLTYFQNEAQLEKSRLLSDRFSAERPKGSFSTLEIQRTEQGDSAMYLCASSFLYNSPLHFGNGTRLTVT.

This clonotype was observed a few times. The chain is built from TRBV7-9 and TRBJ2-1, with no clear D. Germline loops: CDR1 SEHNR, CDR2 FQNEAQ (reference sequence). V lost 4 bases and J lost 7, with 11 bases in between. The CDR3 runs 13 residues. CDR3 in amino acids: CASSSGGVNEQFF. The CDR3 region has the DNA TGTGCCAGCAGCTCGGGTGGTGTGAATGAGCAGTTCTTC.

The CDR3 sequence: CASSSRREQFF. The CDR3 coding sequence is TGTGCCAGCAGTTCAAGACGTGAGCAGTTCTTC. The chain uses TRBV28 and TRBJ2-1; unclear D gene. Germline CDR1 is MDHEN and CDR2 is SYDVKM. Trimming stripped 4 bases from V and 9 bases from J, with 7 bases between. The CDR3 is made up of 11 amino acids.

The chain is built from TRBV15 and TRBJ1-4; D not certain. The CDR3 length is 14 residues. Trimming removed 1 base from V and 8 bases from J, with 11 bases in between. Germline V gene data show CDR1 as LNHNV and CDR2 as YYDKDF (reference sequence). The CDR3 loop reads CATSRGVLEEKLFF. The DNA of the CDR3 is TGTGCCACCAGCAGAGGAGTCCTTGAGGAAAAACTGTTTTTT.

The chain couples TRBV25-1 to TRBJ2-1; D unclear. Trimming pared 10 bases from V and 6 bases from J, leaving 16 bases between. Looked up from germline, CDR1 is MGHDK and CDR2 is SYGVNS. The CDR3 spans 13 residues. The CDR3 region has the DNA TGTGCCACCACGGGCCGCCGTGGCAATGAGCAGTTCTTC. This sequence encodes CATTGRRGNEQFF.

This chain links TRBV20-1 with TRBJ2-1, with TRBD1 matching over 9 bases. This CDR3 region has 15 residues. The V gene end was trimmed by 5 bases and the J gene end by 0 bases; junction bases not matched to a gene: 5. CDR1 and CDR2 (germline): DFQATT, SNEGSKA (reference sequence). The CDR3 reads CSAVQGAISYNEQFF. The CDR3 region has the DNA TGCAGTGCTGTACAGGGGGCCATCTCCTACAATGAGCAGTTCTTC.

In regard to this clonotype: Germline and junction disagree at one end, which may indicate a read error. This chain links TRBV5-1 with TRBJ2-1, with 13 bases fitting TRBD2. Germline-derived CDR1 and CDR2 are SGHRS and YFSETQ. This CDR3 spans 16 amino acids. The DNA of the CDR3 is TGCGTCAGCAGCTTGGGAACTAGCGGGGGGGCGGATGAGCAGTTCTTC. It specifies CVSSLGTSGGADEQFF.

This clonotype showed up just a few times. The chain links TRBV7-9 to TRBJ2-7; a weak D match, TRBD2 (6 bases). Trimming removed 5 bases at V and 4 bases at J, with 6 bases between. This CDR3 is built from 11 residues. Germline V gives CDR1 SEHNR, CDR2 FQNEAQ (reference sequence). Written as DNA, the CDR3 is TGTGCCAGCAGCCGGGAGTACGAGCAGTACTTC. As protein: CASSREYEQYF.

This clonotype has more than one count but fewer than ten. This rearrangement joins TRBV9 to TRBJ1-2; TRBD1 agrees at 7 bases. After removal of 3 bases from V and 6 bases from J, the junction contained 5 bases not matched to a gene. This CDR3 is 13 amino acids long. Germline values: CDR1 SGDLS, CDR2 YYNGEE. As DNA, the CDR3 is TGTGCCAGCAGCGGGGGACAGTTCAATGGCTACACCTTC. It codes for CASSGGQFNGYTF.

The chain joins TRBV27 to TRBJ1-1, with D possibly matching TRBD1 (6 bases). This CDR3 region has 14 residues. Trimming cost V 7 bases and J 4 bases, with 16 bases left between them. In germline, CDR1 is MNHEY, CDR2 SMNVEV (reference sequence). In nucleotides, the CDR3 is TGTGCCAGCAAACCCGGACAGATAGCCACTGAAGCTTTCTTT. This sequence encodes CASKPGQIATEAFF.

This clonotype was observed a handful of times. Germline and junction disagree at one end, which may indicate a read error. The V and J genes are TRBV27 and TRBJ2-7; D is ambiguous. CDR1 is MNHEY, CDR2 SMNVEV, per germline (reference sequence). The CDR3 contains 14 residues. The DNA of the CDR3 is TGTGCCAGCCGTTTGGCATTGAGCTCCTACGAGCAGTACTTC. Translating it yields CASRLALSSYEQYF.

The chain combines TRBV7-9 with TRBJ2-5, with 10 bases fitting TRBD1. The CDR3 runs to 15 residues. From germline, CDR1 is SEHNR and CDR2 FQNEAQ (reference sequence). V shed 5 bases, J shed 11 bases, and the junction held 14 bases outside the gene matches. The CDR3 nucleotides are TGTGCCAGCAGCAAAGACAGGGGGCAGCGGAATGAGCAGTACTTC. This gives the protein CASSKDRGQRNEQYF. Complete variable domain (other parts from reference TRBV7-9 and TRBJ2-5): DTGVSQNPRHKITKRGQNVTFRCDPISEHNRLYWYRQTLGQGPEFLTYFQNEAQLEKSRLLSDRFSAERPKGSFSTLEIQRTEQGDSAMYLCASSKDRGQRNEQYFGPGTRLLVL.

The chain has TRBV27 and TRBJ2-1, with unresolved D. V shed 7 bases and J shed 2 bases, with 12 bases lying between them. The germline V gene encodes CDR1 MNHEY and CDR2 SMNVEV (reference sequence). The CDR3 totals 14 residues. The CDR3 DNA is TGTGCCAGCAAGTTTAACAGCCCCTACAATGAGCAGTTCTTC. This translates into CASKFNSPYNEQFF.

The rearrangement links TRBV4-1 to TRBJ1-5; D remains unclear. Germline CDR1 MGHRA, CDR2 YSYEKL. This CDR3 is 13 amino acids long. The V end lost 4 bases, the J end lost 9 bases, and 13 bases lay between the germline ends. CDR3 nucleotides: TGCGCCAGCAGCCTTTCCGGGCGGGGGCCCCAGCATTTT. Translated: CASSLSGRGPQHF.

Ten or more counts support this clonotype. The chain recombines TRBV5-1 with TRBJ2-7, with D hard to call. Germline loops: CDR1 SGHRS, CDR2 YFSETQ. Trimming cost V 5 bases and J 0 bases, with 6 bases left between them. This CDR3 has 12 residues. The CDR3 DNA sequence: TGCGCCAGCAGTAGCAGCTCCTACGAGCAGTACTTC. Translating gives CASSSSSYEQYF.

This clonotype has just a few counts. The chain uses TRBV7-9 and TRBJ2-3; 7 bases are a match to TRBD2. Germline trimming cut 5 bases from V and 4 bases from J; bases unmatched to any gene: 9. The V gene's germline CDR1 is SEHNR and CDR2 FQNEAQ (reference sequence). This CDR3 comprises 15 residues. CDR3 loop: CASSRTLAEADTQYF. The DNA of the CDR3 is TGTGCCAGCAGCCGGACCCTAGCGGAGGCAGATACGCAGTATTTT.

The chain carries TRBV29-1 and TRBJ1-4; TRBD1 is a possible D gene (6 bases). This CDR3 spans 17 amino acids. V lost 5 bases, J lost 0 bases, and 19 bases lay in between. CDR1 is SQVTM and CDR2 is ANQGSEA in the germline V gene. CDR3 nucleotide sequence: TGCAGCGTTTCCGGGACTGGGGGCTCTGCAACTAATGAAAAACTGTTTTTT. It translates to CSVSGTGGSATNEKLFF.

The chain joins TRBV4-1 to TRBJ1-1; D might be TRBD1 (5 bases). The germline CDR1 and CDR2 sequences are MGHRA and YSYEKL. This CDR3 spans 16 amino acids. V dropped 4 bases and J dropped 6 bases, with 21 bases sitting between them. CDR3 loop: CASSPQGNQHPPEAFF. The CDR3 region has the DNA TGCGCCAGCAGCCCCCAGGGAAACCAGCACCCGCCTGAAGCTTTCTTT.

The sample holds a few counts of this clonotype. The CDR3 region is CASSYLTGQGPYEQYF. The CDR3 nucleotides read TGTGCCAGCAGTTACCTAACGGGACAGGGACCCTACGAGCAGTACTTC. V and J are TRBV6-5 and TRBJ2-4, with 9 bases identical to TRBD1. Matching the DNA end better, TRBJ2-7 makes the J call doubtful. Germline loops: CDR1 MNHEY, CDR2 SVGAGI. The CDR3 extends over 16 amino acids.